This TCR beta chain is from a study of blood T cells in healthy people across ages. J lost 10 bases, V lost 6 bases, and 15 bases had no gene match. The length of the CDR3 is 16 residues. The table lists this clonotype with a few counts. The target antigen is unknown. Notes on the study in general: With donor CMV status unknown, expanded clonotype changes were possibly confounded. The fall in TCR beta diversity per million T cells was roughly linear with age. In long-lived donors, naive CD4+ cell counts and diversity exceeded those of aged donors.

Alongside a J-beta primer mix, a sample-barcoded 5' primer served in a second PCR lasting 7 to 11 cycles. Every sample returned 2.5 million or more CDR3-containing paired-end reads. TCRdb independently ran MiXCR on the 5' RACE reads; one entry per CDR3 protein. The sample holds 700,000 or so distinct CDR3 sequences; roughly 41% are singletons and the top ten take approximately 29%. Sequencing was carried out using blood. The clonotype originates from a man at least 80 years old in good health. This sequence joins TRBV12-3 or TRBV12-4 and TRBJ2-1; 10 bases fit TRBD2. In nucleotides, the CDR3 is TGTGCCAGCAGCCTTCAAATGGCTAGCGGGAGATTAGAGCAGTTCTTC. Translating gives CASSLQMASGRLEQFF.